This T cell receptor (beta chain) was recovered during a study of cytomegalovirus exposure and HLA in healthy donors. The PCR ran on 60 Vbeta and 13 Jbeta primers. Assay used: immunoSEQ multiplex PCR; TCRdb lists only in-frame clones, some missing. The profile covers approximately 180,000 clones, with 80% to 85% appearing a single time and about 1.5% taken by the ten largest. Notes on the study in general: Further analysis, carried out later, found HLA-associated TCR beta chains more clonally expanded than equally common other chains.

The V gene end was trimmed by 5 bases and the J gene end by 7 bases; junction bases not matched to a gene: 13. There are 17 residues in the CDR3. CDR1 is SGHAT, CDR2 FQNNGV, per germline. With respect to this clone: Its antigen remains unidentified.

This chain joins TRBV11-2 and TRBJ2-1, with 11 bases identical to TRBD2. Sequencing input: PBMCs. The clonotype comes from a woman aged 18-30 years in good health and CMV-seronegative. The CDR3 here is CASSALAGGPLGNEQFF. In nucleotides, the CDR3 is TGTGCCAGCAGCGCTCTAGCGGGAGGACCTCTAGGGAATGAGCAGTTCTTC.